This T cell receptor (beta chain) was found in a study of tumor and adjacent non-tumor tissue in lung cancer. About the research overall: The patients, roughly eleven men and 5 or 6 women, were roughly 30 to 76 with stage I to III disease.

This clonotype is labeled as medium-sized. What it recognizes is unknown. A modified ARM-PCR protocol with three rounds of nested PCR amplified TCRbeta. TCRdb reanalysed the multiplex PCR reads using MiXCR and keeps one entry per CDR3 protein. The sample records roughly 81,000 distinct CDR3 sequences, around two thirds being singletons. The template was RNA from unsorted bulk tissue. Donors were chemotherapy-naive, newly diagnosed lung cancer surgical patients in China, August–late 2014. Study findings and constraints: Compared with tumor, normal lung showed significantly lower TCR diversity.

This sequence was found in a woman in her 70s with non-small cell lung cancer. The sequenced material came from lung tumor tissue.

This chain's CDR3 is CSVAITGDNEQFF. The CDR3 nucleotides are TGCAGCGTTGCAATAACAGGGGACAATGAGCAGTTCTTC. This chain connects TRBV29-1 to TRBJ2-1; 7 bases match TRBD1. Per germline, CDR1 SQVTM and CDR2 ANQGSEA. There are 13 residues in the CDR3. Trimming took 4 bases from V and 5 from J; bases not matched to a gene: 5.